Each of the 7 T cell receptor beta chains below was sequenced from the same sample in a study of regulatory T cells in long-lasting Graves disease. Time point defined: newly diagnosed GD, antithyroid drugs for less than 3 months. Isolated PBMC RNA provided the starting material for the TCR library. The authors built TCR beta libraries using iRepertoire HTBI primers and Arm-PCR of CDR3 regions. TCRdb independently ran MiXCR on the multiplex PCR reads; one entry per CDR3 protein. The sample yields roughly 510,000 distinct CDR3 sequences, roughly 15% seen once. This same sample was also part of a study on T cells in Graves' hyperthyroidism and ophthalmopathy.

This sample comprised peripheral blood mononuclear cells (PBMCs), obtained at new diagnosis, from a patient treated with antithyroid drugs. The receptor set was obtained from a man aged 18 to 30 with Graves disease.

In this sample, this clonotype turned up many times. This chain connects TRBV13 to TRBJ1-2, with D tentatively TRBD1 (5 bases). CDR1 PRHDT and CDR2 FYEKMQ come from the germline V gene (reference sequence). This CDR3 comprises 13 residues. Trimming removed 2 bases at V and 5 bases at J, with 9 bases between. CDR3 protein: CASSLISGYGYTF. CDR3 sequence (DNA): TGTGCCAGCAGCTTAATCTCAGGGTATGGCTACACCTTC.

This clonotype was observed a handful of times. This chain links TRBV7-2 with TRBJ2-5; D is undetermined. CDR3 length: 14 residues. Germline V gene lookup returns CDR1 SGHTA and CDR2 FQGNSA. The V end was cut by 5 bases, the J end by 3 bases, with 13 bases between. CDR3 residues: CASSPSISEETQYF. The CDR3 region has the DNA TGTGCCAGCAGCCCTAGTATAAGCGAAGAGACCCAGTACTTC.

This chain joins TRBV18 and TRBJ1-1; the D gene is possibly TRBD1 (5 bases). V lost 3 bases and J lost 12, with 11 bases in between. CDR1 KGHSH and CDR2 LQKENI come from the germline V gene. The CDR3 has 11 residues. CDR3 in amino acids: CASSPGTIPFF. The DNA of the CDR3 is TGTGCCAGCTCACCCGGGACCATACCTTTCTTT.

The rearrangement joins TRBV28 to TRBJ2-7; D could derive from TRBD1 or TRBD2 (5 bases each). The V gene lost 6 bases and the J gene lost 2 bases, with 14 bases spanning the gap. This CDR3 spans 14 amino acids. The germline V gene encodes CDR1 MDHEN and CDR2 SYDVKM. CDR3 in amino acids: CASRVTGGTYEQYF. DNA of the CDR3: TGTGCCAGCAGGGTTACAGGAGGAACCTACGAGCAGTACTTC.

The rearrangement links TRBV14 to TRBJ2-7; a possible D gene is TRBD2 (6 bases). Germline loops: CDR1 SGHDN, CDR2 FVKESK. V dropped 0 bases and J dropped 3 bases, with 9 bases sitting between them. CDR3 length equals 14 residues. The CDR3 here is CASSQEEGGYEQYF. The DNA of the CDR3 is TGTGCCAGCAGCCAAGAAGAGGGAGGCTACGAGCAGTACTTC.

In DNA form, the CDR3 reads TGCAGTGCTCCCGGGACTAGCGGGCGCTCCTACGAGCAGTACTTC. It is translated as CSAPGTSGRSYEQYF. This chain uses TRBV20-1 with TRBJ2-7; 12 positions agree with TRBD2. There are 15 residues in the CDR3. The germline CDR1 and CDR2 sequences are DFQATT and SNEGSKA (reference sequence). V trimming: 5 bases; J trimming: 0 bases; junction bases outside the gene matches: 5.

The chain recombines TRBV27 with TRBJ2-4; D is undetermined. The CDR3 consists of 16 residues. Germline V CDR1 and CDR2: MNHEY, SMNVEV (reference sequence). The V end lost 6 bases, the J end lost 0 bases, and 15 bases lay between the germline ends. CDR3 loop: CASSPRALLAKNIQYF. CDR3 nucleotides: TGTGCCAGCAGCCCACGGGCGCTCCTAGCCAAAAACATTCAGTACTTC.